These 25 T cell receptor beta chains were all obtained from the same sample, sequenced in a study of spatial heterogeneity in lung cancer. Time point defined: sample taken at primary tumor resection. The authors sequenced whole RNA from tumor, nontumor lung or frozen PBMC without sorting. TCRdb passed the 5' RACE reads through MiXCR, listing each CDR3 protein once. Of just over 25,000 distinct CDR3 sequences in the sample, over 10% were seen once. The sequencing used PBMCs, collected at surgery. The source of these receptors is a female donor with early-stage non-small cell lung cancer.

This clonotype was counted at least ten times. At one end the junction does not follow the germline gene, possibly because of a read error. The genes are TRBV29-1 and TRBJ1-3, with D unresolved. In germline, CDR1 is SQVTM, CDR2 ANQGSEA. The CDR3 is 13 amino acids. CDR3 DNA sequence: TGCAGCGTTGCTAAAATCTCTGAAAACACCATATATTTT. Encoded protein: CSVAKISENTIYF.

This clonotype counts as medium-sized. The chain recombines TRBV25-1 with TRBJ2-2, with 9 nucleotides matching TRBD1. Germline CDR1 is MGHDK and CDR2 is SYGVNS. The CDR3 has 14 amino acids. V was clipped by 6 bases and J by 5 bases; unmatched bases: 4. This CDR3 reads CASRGGQGTGELFF. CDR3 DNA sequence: TGTGCCAGCAGAGGAGGACAGGGGACCGGGGAGCTGTTTTTT.

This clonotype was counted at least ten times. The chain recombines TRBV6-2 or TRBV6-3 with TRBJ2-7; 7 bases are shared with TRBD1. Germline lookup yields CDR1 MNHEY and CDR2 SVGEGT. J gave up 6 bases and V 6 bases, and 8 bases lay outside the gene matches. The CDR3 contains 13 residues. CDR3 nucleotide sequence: TGTGCCAGCAGCGACAGGGAGATAAGCGAGCAGTACTTC. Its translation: CASSDREISEQYF.

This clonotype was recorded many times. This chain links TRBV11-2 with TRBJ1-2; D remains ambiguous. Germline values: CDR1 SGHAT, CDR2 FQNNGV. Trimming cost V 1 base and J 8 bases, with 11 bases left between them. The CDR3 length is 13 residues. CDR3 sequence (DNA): TGTGCCAGCAGCTTAGCATCCCTTTTAGGCTACACCTTC. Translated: CASSLASLLGYTF.

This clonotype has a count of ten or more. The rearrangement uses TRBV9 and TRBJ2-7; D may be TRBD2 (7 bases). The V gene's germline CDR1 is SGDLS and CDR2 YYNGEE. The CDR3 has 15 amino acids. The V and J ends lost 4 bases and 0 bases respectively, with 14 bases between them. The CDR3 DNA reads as TGTGCCAGCAGCCCCCGTGGGGGGGCCTCCTACGAGCAGTACTTC. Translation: CASSPRGGASYEQYF.

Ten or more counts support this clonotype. The CDR3 DNA is TGTGCCAGCAGTTCCCGTGACAGCCCAATCTACGAGCAGTACTTC. It specifies CASSSRDSPIYEQYF. This chain links TRBV12-3 or TRBV12-4 with TRBJ2-7; tentative D call: TRBD1 (5 bases). The V end lost 4 bases, the J end lost 3 bases, and 16 bases lay between the germline ends. The CDR3 covers 15 residues.

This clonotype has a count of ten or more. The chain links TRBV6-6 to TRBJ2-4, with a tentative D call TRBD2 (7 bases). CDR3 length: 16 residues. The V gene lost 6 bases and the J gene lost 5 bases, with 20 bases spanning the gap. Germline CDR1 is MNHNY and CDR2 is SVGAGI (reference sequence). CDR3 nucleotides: TGTGCCAGCAGCCCTGGGGGGGCCTCCCTACAAAACATTCAGTACTTC. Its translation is CASSPGGASLQNIQYF.

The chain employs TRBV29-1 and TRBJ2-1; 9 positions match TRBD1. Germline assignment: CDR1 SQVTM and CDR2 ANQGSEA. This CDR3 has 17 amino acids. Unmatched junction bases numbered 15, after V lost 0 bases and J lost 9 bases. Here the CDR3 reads CSVEDLGGTGIPVEQFF. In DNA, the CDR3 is TGCAGCGTTGAAGATCTGGGCGGGACAGGGATCCCTGTTGAGCAGTTCTTC.

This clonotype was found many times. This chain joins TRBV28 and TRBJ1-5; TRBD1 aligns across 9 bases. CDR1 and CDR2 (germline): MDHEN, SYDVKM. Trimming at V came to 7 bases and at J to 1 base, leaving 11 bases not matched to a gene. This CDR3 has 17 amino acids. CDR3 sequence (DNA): TGTGCCAGCACCGTATTGGGGGGGACAGGGAGCAATCAGCCCCAGCATTTT. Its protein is CASTVLGGTGSNQPQHF.

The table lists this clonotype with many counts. The CDR3, as DNA: TGCAGCCACATGACAGGGGCGAGGGGAACTGAAGCTTTCTTT. Residues: CSHMTGARGTEAFF. J is TRBJ1-1 and V is TRBV29-1; TRBD1 matches at 8 bases. V gave up 8 bases and J gave up 5 bases; unmatched junction bases: 13. Germline V gene data show CDR1 as SQVTM and CDR2 as ANQGSEA. There are 14 residues in the CDR3.

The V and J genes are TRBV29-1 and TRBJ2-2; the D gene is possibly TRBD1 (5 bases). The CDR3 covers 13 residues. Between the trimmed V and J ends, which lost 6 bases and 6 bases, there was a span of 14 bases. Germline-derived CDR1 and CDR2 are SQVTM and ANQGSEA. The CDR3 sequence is CSVHLRVSGELFF. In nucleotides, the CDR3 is TGCAGCGTACACCTCAGGGTTTCCGGGGAGCTGTTTTTT.

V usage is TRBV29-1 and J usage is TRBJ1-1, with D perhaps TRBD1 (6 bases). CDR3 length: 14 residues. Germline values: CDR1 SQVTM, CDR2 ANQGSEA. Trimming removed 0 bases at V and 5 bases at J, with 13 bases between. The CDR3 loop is CSVEEIWTVTEAFF. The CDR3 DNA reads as TGCAGCGTTGAAGAGATCTGGACAGTTACTGAAGCTTTCTTT.

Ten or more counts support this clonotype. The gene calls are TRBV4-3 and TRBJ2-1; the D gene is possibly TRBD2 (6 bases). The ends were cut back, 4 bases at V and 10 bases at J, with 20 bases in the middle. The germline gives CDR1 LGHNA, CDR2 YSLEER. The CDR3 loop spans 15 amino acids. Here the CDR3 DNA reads TGCGCCAGCAGCCCCGAGCGGGCAGAGGGGAAGGAGCAGTTCTTC. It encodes CASSPERAEGKEQFF.

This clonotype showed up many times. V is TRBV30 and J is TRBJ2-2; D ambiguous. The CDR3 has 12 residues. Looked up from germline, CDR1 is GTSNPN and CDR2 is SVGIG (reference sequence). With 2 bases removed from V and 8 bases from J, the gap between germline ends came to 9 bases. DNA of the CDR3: TGTGCCTGGAGTAGATTAAAGGGGGAGCTGTTTTTT. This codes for CAWSRLKGELFF.

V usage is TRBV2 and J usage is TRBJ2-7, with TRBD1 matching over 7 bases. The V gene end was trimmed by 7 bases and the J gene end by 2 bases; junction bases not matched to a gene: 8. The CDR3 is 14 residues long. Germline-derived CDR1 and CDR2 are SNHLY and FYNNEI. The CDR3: CASTDRESTYEQYF. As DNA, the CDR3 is TGTGCCAGCACCGACAGGGAATCTACCTACGAGCAGTACTTC.

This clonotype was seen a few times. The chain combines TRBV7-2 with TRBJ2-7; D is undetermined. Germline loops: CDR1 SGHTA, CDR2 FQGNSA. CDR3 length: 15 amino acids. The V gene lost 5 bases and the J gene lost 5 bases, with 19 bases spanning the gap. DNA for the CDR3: TGTGCCAGCAGCCCTGGCGACTCGTGGTCGGACGAGCAGTACTTC. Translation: CASSPGDSWSDEQYF.

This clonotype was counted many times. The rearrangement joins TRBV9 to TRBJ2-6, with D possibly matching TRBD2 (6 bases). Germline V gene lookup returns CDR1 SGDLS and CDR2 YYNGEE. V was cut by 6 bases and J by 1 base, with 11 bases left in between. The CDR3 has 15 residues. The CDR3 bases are TGTGCCAGCACGGGGCTAGCGTCTGGGGCCAACGTCCTGACTTTC. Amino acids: CASTGLASGANVLTF.

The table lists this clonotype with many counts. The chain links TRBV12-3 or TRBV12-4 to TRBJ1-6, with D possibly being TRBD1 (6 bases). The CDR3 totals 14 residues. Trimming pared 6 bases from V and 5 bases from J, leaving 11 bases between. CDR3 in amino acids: CASSRGQDNSPLHF. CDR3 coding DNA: TGTGCCAGCAGCCGGGGGCAGGATAATTCACCCCTCCACTTT.

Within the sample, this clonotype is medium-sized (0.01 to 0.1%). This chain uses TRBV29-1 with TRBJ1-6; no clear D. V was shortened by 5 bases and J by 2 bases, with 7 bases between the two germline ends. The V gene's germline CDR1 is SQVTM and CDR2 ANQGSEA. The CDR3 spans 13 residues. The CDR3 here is CSVRTAYNSPLHF. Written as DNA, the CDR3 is TGCAGCGTTCGCACAGCCTATAATTCACCCCTCCACTTT.

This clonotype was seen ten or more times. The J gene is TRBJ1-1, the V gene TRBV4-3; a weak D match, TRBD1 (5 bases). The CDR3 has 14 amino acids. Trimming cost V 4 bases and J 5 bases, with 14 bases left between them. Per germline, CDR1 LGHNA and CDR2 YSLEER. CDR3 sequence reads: CASSPRALSTEAFF. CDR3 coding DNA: TGCGCCAGCAGCCCCAGGGCCCTGAGTACTGAAGCTTTCTTT.

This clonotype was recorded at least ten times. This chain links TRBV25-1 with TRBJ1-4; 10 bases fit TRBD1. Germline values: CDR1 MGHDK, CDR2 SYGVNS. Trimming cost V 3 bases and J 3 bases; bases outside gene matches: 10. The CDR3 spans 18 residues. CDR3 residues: CASSEGPGQGLSNEKLFF. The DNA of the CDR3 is TGTGCCAGCAGTGAGGGTCCGGGACAGGGGTTATCTAATGAAAAACTGTTTTTT.

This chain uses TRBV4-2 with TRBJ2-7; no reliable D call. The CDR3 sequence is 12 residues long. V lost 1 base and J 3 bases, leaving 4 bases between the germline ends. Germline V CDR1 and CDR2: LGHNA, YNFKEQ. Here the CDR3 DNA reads TGTGCCAGCAGCCAAGGTGGCTACGAGCAGTACTTC. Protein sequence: CASSQGGYEQYF.

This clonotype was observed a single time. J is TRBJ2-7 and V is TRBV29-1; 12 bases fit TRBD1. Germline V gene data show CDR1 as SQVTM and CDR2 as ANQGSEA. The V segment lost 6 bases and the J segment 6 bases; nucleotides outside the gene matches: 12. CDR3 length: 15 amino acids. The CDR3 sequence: CSVKEPGQGAGEQYF. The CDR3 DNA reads TGCAGCGTGAAAGAGCCGGGACAGGGGGCTGGCGAGCAGTACTTC.

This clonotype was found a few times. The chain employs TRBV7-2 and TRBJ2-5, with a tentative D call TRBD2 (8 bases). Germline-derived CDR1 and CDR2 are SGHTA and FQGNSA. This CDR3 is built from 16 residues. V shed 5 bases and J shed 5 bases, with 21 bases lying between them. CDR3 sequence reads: CASSQTGGGAMETQYF. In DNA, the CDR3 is TGTGCCAGCAGCCAGACGGGAGGGGGCGCGATGGAGACCCAGTACTTC.

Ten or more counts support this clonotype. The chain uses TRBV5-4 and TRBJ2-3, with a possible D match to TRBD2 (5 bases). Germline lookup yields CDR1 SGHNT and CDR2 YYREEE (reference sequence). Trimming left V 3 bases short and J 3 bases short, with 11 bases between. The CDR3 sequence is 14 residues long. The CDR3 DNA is TGTGCCAGCAGCTCGGACTTAGGGACAGATACGCAGTATTTT. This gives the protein CASSSDLGTDTQYF.